Listed below are T cell receptor beta chains from one sample, sequenced in a study of CD8 T cells in ankylosing spondylitis. Using its own MiXCR run on the 5' RACE reads, TCRdb lists one record per CDR3 protein. The sample consists of approximately 540,000 distinct CDR3 sequences, 9.5% to 15% of them appearing once. Sequenced sample: blood, either unsorted or a sorted T cell fraction (not recorded which). The receptor set was obtained from a male donor with ankylosing spondylitis. Both conserved end residues are part of each CDR3. The D gene is left open where the match is weak. Only part of the rows carry a size: once, few, many, or a class if the clone is expanded.

d_call,v_call,cdr3_length,j_call,clone_size,cdr3_nt,cdr3_aa
TRBD1,TRBV20-1,14,TRBJ1-2,few,TGCAGTGCTACCCAGGGGGCAGCTAACTATGGCTACACCTTC,CSATQGAANYGYTF
TRBD2,TRBV7-9,16,TRBJ2-1,few,TGTGCCAGCAGCCCAGGCTGGTCTAGCGGCGACAATGAGCAGTTCTTC,CASSPGWSSGDNEQFF
NA,TRBV25-1,12,TRBJ2-7,NA,TGTGCCAGCAGCGGCAGAGTCTACGAGCAGTACTTC,CASSGRVYEQYF
NA,TRBV20-1,12,TRBJ2-1,few,TGCAGTGCTAGATCCCAGTCCCATGAGCAGTTCTTC,CSARSQSHEQFF
TRBD2,TRBV5-1,17,TRBJ2-2,NA,TGCGCCAGCAGCGGAACCGGGACTAGCGGAAACACCGGGGAGCTGTTTTTT,CASSGTGTSGNTGELFF
NA,TRBV6-5,15,TRBJ1-1,few,TGTGCCAGCAGTTACCCGGGGTATGCGAACACTGAAGCTTTCTTT,CASSYPGYANTEAFF
TRBD1,TRBV10-1,16,TRBJ2-2,few,TGCGCCAGCAGCCTTGGGGACAGGGTGGCCACCGGGGAGCTGTTTTTT,CASSLGDRVATGELFF
TRBD2,TRBV11-2,14,TRBJ2-1,few,TGTGCCAGCAGCTCTCGTGACGGGAGGGATGAGCAGTTCTTC,CASSSRDGRDEQFF
NA,TRBV10-3,15,TRBJ1-2,many,TGTGCCATCGGATCGGGGAAAAGTGTAGTGGAAGGCTACACCTTC,CAIGSGKSVVEGYTF
TRBD1,TRBV19,15,TRBJ1-1,few,TGTGCCAGTAGTACCCGGACAGGGGAAAACACTGAAGCTTTCTTT,CASSTRTGENTEAFF